These T cell receptor beta chains were read from a single sample in a study of graft-versus-host responses after intestinal transplantation. Using immunoSEQ multiplex PCR, the repertoire was profiled, and TCRdb retains in-frame clones only, with some absent. The profile covers around 96,000 clones, with around nine tenths appearing a single time and about 16% taken by the ten largest. The sequences come from PBMCs, collected just under 460 days after intestinal transplant. The receptor set was obtained from a human patient who received an intestinal transplant, so some T cells may come from the graft donor. The CDR3 runs from the conserved cysteine through the conserved F or W. The D gene is left open where the match is weak. Expanded clones are given a class, and other clones once, few, many or no size at all.

CDR3 protein,CDR3 DNA,clone size,V gene,D gene,J gene
CASKGWQNTEAFF,TGTGCCAGTAAGGGGTGGCAGAACACTGAAGCTTTCTTT,-,TRBV19,-,TRBJ1-1
CASSQGTLGSQPQHF,TGCGCCAGCAGCCAAGGGACGCTGGGGAGTCAGCCCCAGCATTTT,-,TRBV4-1,-,TRBJ1-5
CASSLRRENGYTF,TGTGCCAGCAGCTTAAGAAGGGAAAATGGCTACACCTTC,-,TRBV7-9,-,TRBJ1-2
CASSQGTGEYGYTF,TGTGCCAGCAGCCAAGGGACGGGGGAGTATGGCTACACCTTC,-,TRBV4-2,-,TRBJ1-2
CASSLGGHEQFF,TGTGCCAGCAGCTTAGGGGGCCATGAGCAGTTCTTC,-,TRBV7-9,-,TRBJ2-1
CAISPGQGGYGYTF,TGTGCCATCAGCCCCGGACAGGGAGGTTATGGCTACACCTTC,-,TRBV10-3,TRBD1,TRBJ1-2
CARRGRPNQPQHF,TGCGCCAGAAGGGGACGGCCAAATCAGCCCCAGCATTTT,few,TRBV10-1,-,TRBJ1-5
CAISESLTYYEQYF,TGTGCCATCAGTGAGTCTCTGACATACTACGAGCAGTACTTC,-,TRBV10-3,-,TRBJ2-7
CASSRRDRDLLSGNTIYF,TGTGCCAGCAGCCGCCGGGACAGGGACCTCCTCTCTGGAAACACCATATATTTT,-,TRBV7-9,TRBD1,TRBJ1-3
CASSLFSGGDEQFF,TGTGCCAGCAGCTTATTTTCAGGGGGCGATGAGCAGTTCTTC,-,TRBV7-9,TRBD1,TRBJ2-1
CASSPLAGDSTEAFF,TGTGCCAGCTCACCCTTGGCAGGGGATAGTACTGAAGCTTTCTTT,-,TRBV18,-,TRBJ1-1
CAISPMGPRGSPLHF,TGTGCCATCAGCCCCATGGGGCCGAGGGGGTCACCCCTCCACTTT,-,TRBV10-3,-,TRBJ1-6
CASSTTRDRGSNEQFF,TGTGCCAGCAGCACCACTCGGGACAGGGGGTCGAATGAGCAGTTCTTC,-,TRBV11-2,TRBD1,TRBJ2-1
CSARDLPEAFF,TGCAGTGCTAGAGATCTACCAGAAGCTTTCTTT,-,TRBV20-1,-,TRBJ1-1
CASSRTGTGIVRRNTEAFF,TGTGCCAGCAGCCGCACCGGGACAGGGATTGTTCGACGGAACACTGAAGCTTTCTTT,-,TRBV9,TRBD1,TRBJ1-1
CASSLGGDRLVPYEQYF,TGTGCCAGCAGCTTAGGGGGGGACAGACTAGTCCCCTACGAGCAGTACTTC,-,TRBV11-3,-,TRBJ2-7
CTSRLRTPGDSPLHF,TGTACCAGCAGGTTAAGGACCCCCGGGGATTCACCCCTCCACTTT,once,TRBV6-1,-,TRBJ1-6
CASSHSGGSYNEQFF,TGTGCCAGCAGCCATAGCGGGGGCTCCTACAATGAGCAGTTCTTC,-,TRBV6-5,TRBD2,TRBJ2-1